Listed below are T cell receptor beta chains from one sample, sequenced in a study of blood T cell repertoires in COVID-19. Repertoires were generated with immunoSEQ multiplex PCR, while TCRdb's copy carries only in-frame clones and drops some. The sample includes more than 75,000 clones, 82% of them seen just once. The sequenced sample consisted of peripheral blood. Receptors originate from a man in his fifties or sixties with acute or convalescent COVID-19. CDR3s include the opening cysteine and the closing phenylalanine or tryptophan. D genes are given only for firm matches. Clone sizes are given selectively: once, few, many, or a class where the clone is expanded.

j_call | v_call | d_call | clone_size | cdr3_nt | cdr3_aa
TRBJ1-1 | TRBV5-6 | - | - | TGTGCCAGCAGATACGACAAGAACACTGAAGCTTTCTTT | CASRYDKNTEAFF
TRBJ2-5 | TRBV18 | TRBD1 | - | TGTGCCAGCTCACCTGGGACAGAAGAGACCCAGTACTTC | CASSPGTEETQYF
TRBJ2-5 | TRBV7-2 | - | - | TGTGCCAGCAGCCAGAATGGTGGGGGCTTCCAAGAGACCCAGTACTTC | CASSQNGGGFQETQYF
TRBJ1-5 | TRBV5-8 | TRBD1 | - | TGTGCCAGCAGCTTGGCCCGGGACAGGGGCAATCAGCCCCAGCATTTT | CASSLARDRGNQPQHF
TRBJ1-1 | TRBV5-6 | TRBD1 | - | TGTGCCAGCAGTTCCCTCTCCGGGACAGGGGAAGCTTTCTTT | CASSSLSGTGEAFF
TRBJ1-5 | TRBV28 | TRBD1 | - | TGTGCCAGCACTTACAGGGGGAAGTATCAGCCCCAGCATTTT | CASTYRGKYQPQHF
TRBJ1-2 | TRBV12-5 | - | - | TGTGCTAGTGGTACCCAGGGAGCCCGGGAGTACACCTTC | CASGTQGAREYTF
TRBJ1-2 | TRBV24-1 | - | - | TGTGCCACCAGTGAACTAAACTATGGCTACACCTTC | CATSELNYGYTF
TRBJ2-7 | TRBV5-1 | TRBD2 | - | TGCGCCAGCAGCTGGGATAGCGGGAGCTCCTACGAGCAGTACTTC | CASSWDSGSSYEQYF
TRBJ2-1 | TRBV5-6 | TRBD1 | few | TGTGCCAGCAGCTTGTACAGGGGAGCGAATGAGCAGTTCTTC | CASSLYRGANEQFF
TRBJ2-6 | TRBV5-1 | TRBD1 | - | TGCGCCAGCAGCCCGGGACAGACCTCTGGGGCCAACGTCCTGACTTTC | CASSPGQTSGANVLTF
TRBJ1-1 | TRBV28 | TRBD1 | - | TGTGCCAGCAGTTCCGGGACAGGGGGTGAAGCTTTCTTT | CASSSGTGGEAFF
TRBJ2-1 | TRBV7-3 | TRBD1 | few | TGTGCCAGCAGCCCGGGACAGGGCGGGGCCAACCCGCAGCAGTTCTTC | CASSPGQGGANPQQFF
TRBJ2-5 | TRBV5-1 | TRBD2 | - | TGCGCCAGTAGGACTAGCGGGAGGGCCGGGGGAGAGACCCAGTACTTC | CASRTSGRAGGETQYF
TRBJ2-5 | TRBV5-1 | TRBD1 | - | TGCGCCAGCAGCGCGGGACAGGGTGGTCTGGAGACCCAGTACTTC | CASSAGQGGLETQYF
TRBJ2-1 | TRBV7-7 | - | once | TGTGCTAGCAGCTTGGGTGAGGATAGTCCCTACAATGAGCAGTTCTTC | CASSLGEDSPYNEQFF
TRBJ2-5 | TRBV7-2 | TRBD1 | - | TGTGCCAGCAGCTTCTCCCGTGGGACAGAAGAGACCCAGTACTTC | CASSFSRGTEETQYF
TRBJ2-1 | TRBV2 | - | - | TGTGCCAGCAGCCCCTTCGATGAGCAGTTCTTC | CASSPFDEQFF
TRBJ1-5 | TRBV24-1 | TRBD1 | - | TGTGCCACCAGCCAAGGGGGCGGGGGGCAGCCCCAGCATTTT | CATSQGGGGQPQHF
TRBJ2-7 | TRBV19 | - | - | TGTGCCAGTAGTATAGAATCCCGCTCCTACGAGCAGTACTTC | CASSIESRSYEQYF
TRBJ2-2 | TRBV18 | TRBD1 | - | TGTGCCAGCTCACCGAGACAGGGGCTGAACACCGGGGAGCTGTTTTTT | CASSPRQGLNTGELFF
TRBJ2-1 | TRBV2 | - | - | TGTGCCAGCAGTGTAAGGGGTGATGAGCAGTTCTTC | CASSVRGDEQFF
TRBJ2-3 | TRBV3-1/TRBV3-2 | - | - | TGTGCCAGCACCTTACGGGGGGCAGCAGATACGCAGTATTTT | CASTLRGAADTQYF